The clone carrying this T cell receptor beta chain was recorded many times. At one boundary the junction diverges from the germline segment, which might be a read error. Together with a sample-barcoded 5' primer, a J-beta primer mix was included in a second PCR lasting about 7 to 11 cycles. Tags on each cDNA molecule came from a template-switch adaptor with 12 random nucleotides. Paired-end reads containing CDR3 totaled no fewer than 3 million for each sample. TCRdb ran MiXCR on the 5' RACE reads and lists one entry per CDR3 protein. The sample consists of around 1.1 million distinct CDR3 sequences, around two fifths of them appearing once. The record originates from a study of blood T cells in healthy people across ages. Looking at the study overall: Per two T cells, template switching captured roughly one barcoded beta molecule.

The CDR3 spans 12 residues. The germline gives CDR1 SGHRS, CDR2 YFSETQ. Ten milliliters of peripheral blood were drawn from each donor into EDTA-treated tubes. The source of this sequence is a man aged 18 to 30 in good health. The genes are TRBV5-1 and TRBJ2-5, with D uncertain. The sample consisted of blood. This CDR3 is CASSSGQETQYF. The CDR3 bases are TGTGCCAGCAGCTCCGGTCAAGAGACCCAGTACTTC.